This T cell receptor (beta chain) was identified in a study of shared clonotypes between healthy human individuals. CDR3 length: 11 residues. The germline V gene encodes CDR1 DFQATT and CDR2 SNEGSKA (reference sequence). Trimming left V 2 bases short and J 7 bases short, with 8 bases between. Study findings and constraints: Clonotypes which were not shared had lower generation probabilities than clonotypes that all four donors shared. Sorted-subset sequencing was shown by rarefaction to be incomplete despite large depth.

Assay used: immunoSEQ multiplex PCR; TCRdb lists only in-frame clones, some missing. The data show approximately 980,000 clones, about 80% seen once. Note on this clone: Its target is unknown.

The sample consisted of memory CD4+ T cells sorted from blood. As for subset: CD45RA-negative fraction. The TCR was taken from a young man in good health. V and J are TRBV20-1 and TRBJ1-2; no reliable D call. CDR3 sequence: CSARSVRGYTF. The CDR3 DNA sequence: TGCAGTGCTAGATCGGTCCGTGGCTACACCTTC.